This TCR beta chain was sequenced for a study of cytomegalovirus exposure and HLA in healthy donors. Points from the study as a whole: Trimming of TCR beta V- and J-genes showed a link, identified in a later analysis, to a missense DCLRE1C variant.

V lost 0 bases to trimming and J lost 5 bases, with 15 bases between them. Looked up from germline, CDR1 is SGDLS and CDR2 is YYNGEE. This CDR3 region has 16 residues. The PCR used 60 Vbeta and 13 Jbeta primers. The protocol was immunoSEQ multiplex PCR, while the TCRdb copy is restricted to in-frame clones and leaves out a portion. The sample contains around 64,000 clones, roughly 69% of which appear only once. As for this clone: Antigen: not known.

The V gene is TRBV9, the J gene TRBJ2-1; tentatively, D is TRBD1 (5 bases). This sequence was found in a woman aged 45-65 years in good health and CMV-seronegative. Sequencing was performed on PBMCs. The CDR3 region has the DNA TGTGCCAGCAGCGTAGCCCCAGGGCTGGTAGACAATGAGCAGTTCTTC. Translation gives CASSVAPGLVDNEQFF.